The clone carrying this TCR beta chain was counted many times. The data were obtained in a study of CDR3 diversity in severe acne. MiXCR, run by TCRdb on the PCR reads, gives a single entry per CDR3 protein. The sample records about 86,000 distinct CDR3 sequences, around 53% being singletons. Input material: blood. The source of this sequence is a male donor in good health, without acne.

Here the CDR3 reads CASSLQDGSGDYGYTF. The CDR3 nucleotides read TGCGCCAGCAGCCTGCAGGACGGATCAGGAGACTATGGCTACACCTTC. The V and J genes are TRBV4-1 and TRBJ1-2, with unresolved D. V was cut by 4 bases and J by 3 bases, with 18 bases left in between. Looked up from germline, CDR1 is MGHRA and CDR2 is YSYEKL. The CDR3 covers 16 residues.